This T cell receptor beta chain was sequenced during a study of OX40 agonist ivuxolimab in advanced cancers. The CDR3 has 14 residues. V was shortened by 3 bases and J by 4 bases, with 13 bases between the two germline ends. Germline V CDR1 and CDR2: MNHEY, SMNVEV (reference sequence). Comment on this clone: Other DNA sequences within the sample encode an identical CDR3.

Using immunoSEQ multiplex PCR, the repertoire was profiled, and TCRdb retains in-frame clones only, with some absent. Found here are about 94,000 clones, 92% of them singletons; the top ten hold around 3.4%. This clonotype was sampled from an adult with an advanced solid tumor such as melanoma, head and neck, liver or kidney cancer. The specimen was CD4+ or CD8+ T cells sorted from blood, collected in a trial of the OX40 agonist ivuxolimab. The J gene is TRBJ2-7, the V gene TRBV27; tentatively, D is TRBD1 (7 bases). This CDR3 reads CASSLGQGGYEQYF. DNA for the CDR3: TGTGCCAGCAGTTTGGGGCAGGGGGGTTACGAGCAGTACTTC.